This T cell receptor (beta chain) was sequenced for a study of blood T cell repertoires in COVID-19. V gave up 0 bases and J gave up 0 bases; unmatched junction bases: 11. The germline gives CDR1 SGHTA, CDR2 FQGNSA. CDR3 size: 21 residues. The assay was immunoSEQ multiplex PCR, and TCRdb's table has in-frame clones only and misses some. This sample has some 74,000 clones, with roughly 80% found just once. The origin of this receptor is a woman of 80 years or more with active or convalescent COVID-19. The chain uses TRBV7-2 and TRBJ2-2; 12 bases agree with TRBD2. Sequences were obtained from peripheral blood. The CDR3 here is CASSLAETSGRSPANTGELFF. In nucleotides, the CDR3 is TGTGCCAGCAGCTTAGCCGAGACTAGCGGGAGATCCCCCGCGAACACCGGGGAGCTGTTTTTT.